Sequencing of this T cell receptor beta chain was carried out in a study of cytomegalovirus exposure and HLA in healthy donors. For the study at large: There were approximately 80 million unique TCRs (from HLA-typed donors) in an early data release. General study findings and limits: What a later analysis reportedly showed was that an Asian-associated ancestry cluster had fewer N-insertions than the roughly 700-donor mean.

PCR used 60 Vbeta primers and 13 Jbeta primers. Libraries were prepared by immunoSEQ multiplex PCR; TCRdb keeps only in-frame clonotypes and omits some of them. The table includes under 200,000 clones, 65% to 85% detected once. Of note for this clone: Its matching antigen is unknown.

Specimen: PBMCs. This clonotype was sampled from a man in his forties in good health and CMV-seropositive.

CDR3 sequence reads: CASSSEGGGSEKLFF. CDR3 coding DNA: TGTGCCAGCAGCTCCGAAGGGGGGGGGAGCGAAAAACTGTTTTTT. The genes are TRBV9 and TRBJ1-4; the D gene is possibly TRBD1 (6 bases). The V end lost 4 bases, the J end lost 8 bases, and 18 bases lay between the germline ends. Germline CDR1 is SGDLS and CDR2 is YYNGEE. The CDR3 consists of 15 residues. The full variable domain, its missing parts supplied by reference TRBV9 and TRBJ1-4, is DSGVTQTPKHLITATGQRVTLRCSPRSGDLSVYWYQQSLDQGLQFLIQYYNGEERAKGNILERFSAQQFPDLHSELNLSSLELGDSALYFCASSSEGGGSEKLFFGSGTQLSVL.